The 21 T cell receptor beta chains given below trace back to one sample, sequenced in a study of T cell clonality in common variable immunodeficiency. Study conclusions and caveats: In common variable immunodeficiency, TCR beta chains reportedly carried fewer deletions and N-nucleotide insertions.

This table comes from immunoSEQ multiplex PCR, and its TCRdb copy is limited to in-frame clones, with some not included. The specimen has 15,000 to 20,000 clones, none found just once. These receptors lack a known antigen. Sample: peripheral blood mononuclear cells. These TCRs come from a human donor with common variable immunodeficiency.

Details on this clone: From the germline J gene comes the end of the CDR3, since the read stops 3 residues before it. The chain employs TRBV7-2 and TRBJ1-2, with D possibly matching TRBD1 (5 bases). The germline V gene has CDR1 SGHTA and CDR2 FQGNSA. CDR3 length: 12 residues. The V and J ends lost 11 bases and 1 base respectively, with 11 bases between them. The CDR3 bases that were read are TGTGCCGGAGGGGAGGGTAACTATGGC. Encoded protein: CAGGEGNYG. The full CDR3 sequence reads CAGGEGNYGYTF.

This clone was detected a few times. From the germline J gene comes the end of the CDR3, since the read stops 3 residues before it. The genes are TRBV19 and TRBJ1-5; 9 positions agree with TRBD1. With V trimmed by 6 bases and J by 0 bases, 3 bases remained unmatched. The CDR3 covers 15 residues. Germline V CDR1 and CDR2: LNHDA, SQIVND (reference sequence). This CDR3 reads CASSVDRGSNQPQHF. The part of the CDR3 DNA that was read is TGTGCCAGTAGCGTGGACAGGGGTAGCAATCAGCCC.

The table lists this clone with a few counts. The CDR3 extends 3 residues past the end of the read, so its final part is completed from the germline J gene. The chain couples TRBV30 to TRBJ2-3; the D gene is possibly TRBD2 (5 bases). The V gene lost 0 bases and the J gene lost 5 bases, with 15 bases spanning the gap. The CDR3 has 15 amino acids. CDR1 and CDR2 from the germline V gene are GTSNPN and SVGIG (reference sequence). This CDR3 is CAWSVMRVRIDTQYF. The part of the CDR3 DNA that was read is TGTGCCTGGAGTGTAATGCGGGTTAGGATAGATACG.

This clone was seen at least ten times. CDR3 sequence: CASSRDRAGTEAFF. The sequenced CDR3 bases are TGTGCCAGCAGTCGGGACAGGGCTGGCACTGAA. This chain uses TRBV6-2 or TRBV6-3 with TRBJ1-1, with TRBD1 matching 9 bases. The sequence runs out 3 residues before the end of the CDR3; the remainder is reconstructed from the germline J gene. Germline values: CDR1 MNHEY, CDR2 SVGEGT. There are 14 residues in the CDR3. Unmatched junction bases numbered 5, after V lost 5 bases and J lost 4 bases.

The table lists this clone with many counts. The DNA ends 3 residues before the CDR3 does, and the rest of the CDR3 is filled in from the germline J gene. The V gene is TRBV11-2, the J gene TRBJ2-3, with 7 bases matching TRBD1. Per germline, CDR1 SGHAT and CDR2 FQNNGV. J lost 4 bases, V lost 4 bases, and 8 bases had no gene match. This CDR3 has 15 residues. This CDR3 reads CASSSLRGSADTQYF. The sequenced CDR3 bases are TGTGCCAGCAGCTCCCTCAGGGGGTCGGCAGATACG. Supplemented by reference TRBV11-2 and TRBJ2-3, the full variable domain reads EAGVAQSPRYKIIEKRQSVAFWCNPISGHATLYWYQQILGQGPKLLIQFQNNGVVDDSQLPKDRFSAERLKGVDSTLKIQPAKLEDSAVYLCASSSLRGSADTQYFGPGTRLTVL.

This clone has a count of ten or more. The read terminates 3 residues ahead of where the CDR3 ends, so the germline J gene completes it. This sequence joins TRBV7-9 and TRBJ1-1; possible D gene TRBD1, 6 bases. The CDR3 totals 14 residues. CDR1 is SEHNR and CDR2 is FQNEAQ in the germline V gene (reference sequence). V was trimmed by 8 bases and J by 0 bases, leaving 13 bases between them. The CDR3 sequence: CASATGSMNTEAFF. Partial CDR3 DNA: TGTGCCAGCGCTACAGGGAGCATGAACACTGAA. The full variable domain, rest sourced from reference TRBV7-9 and TRBJ1-1, is DTGVSQNPRHKITKRGQNVTFRCDPISEHNRLYWYRQTLGQGPEFLTYFQNEAQLEKSRLLSDRFSAERPKGSFSTLEIQRTEQGDSAMYLCASATGSMNTEAFFGQGTRLTVV.

This clone was recorded many times. Read data end 3 residues before the CDR3 end; the end is taken from the germline J gene. The rearrangement joins TRBV18 to TRBJ2-2, with D tentatively TRBD1 (6 bases). V lost 5 bases to trimming and J lost 0 bases, with 10 bases between them. The germline V gene encodes CDR1 KGHSH and CDR2 LQKENI. This CDR3 has 15 residues. The CDR3 spells CASSRTETNTGELFF. The DNA read from the CDR3 is TGTGCCAGCTCAAGGACAGAAACGAACACCGGGGAG.

Regarding this clone: Read coverage stops 3 residues before the CDR3 terminus; the germline J gene supplies the remainder. The chain uses TRBV2 and TRBJ2-7; 7 positions match TRBD1. CDR3 size: 15 residues. The germline gives CDR1 SNHLY, CDR2 FYNNEI. Germline trimming cut 10 bases from V and 1 base from J; bases unmatched to any gene: 13. Partial CDR3 DNA: TGTGCCACTTTCCCCCAGGGGGATCGTTCCTACGAG. Translating gives CATFPQGDRSYE. The whole CDR3 sequence reads CATFPQGDRSYEQYF.

This clone has only a few counts. Read coverage stops 3 residues before the CDR3 terminus; the germline J gene supplies the remainder. This rearrangement joins TRBV5-1 to TRBJ2-1; 11 bases map to TRBD1. Germline trimming cut 0 bases from V and 9 bases from J; bases unmatched to any gene: 8. The CDR3 runs to 16 residues. CDR1 and CDR2 (germline): SGHRS, YFSETQ. The sequenced part of the CDR3 DNA is TGCGCCAGCAGCTTGGCCGGGACAGGGGGGAGGGGTGAG. As protein: CASSLAGTGGRGE. The CDR3 in its entirety is CASSLAGTGGRGEQFF.

Many counts were recorded for this clone. The read terminates 3 residues ahead of where the CDR3 ends, so the germline J gene completes it. This chain joins TRBV7-6 and TRBJ2-3; D uncertain. Per the germline V gene, CDR1 is SGHVS and CDR2 is FNYEAQ. This CDR3 contains 15 residues. Trimming shortened V by 2 bases and J by 5 bases, and 14 bases separated the two germline ends. CDR3 sequence: CASSLRANSRDTQYF. The CDR3 DNA, read in part, is TGTGCCAGCAGCTTAAGAGCGAATTCAAGAGATACG. The full variable domain, in which reference TRBV7-6 and TRBJ2-3 provide the parts outside the CDR3, is GAGVSQSPRYKVTKRGQDVALRCDPISGHVSLYWYRQALGQGPEFLTYFNYEAQQDKSGLPNDRFSAERPEGSISTLTIQRTEQRDSAMYRCASSLRANSRDTQYFGPGTRLTVL.

Turning to this clone: The read is 3 residues too short to cover the CDR3 end, so that end is filled in from the germline J gene. This sequence joins TRBV30 and TRBJ2-2, with 7 bases aligning to TRBD1. This CDR3 is 13 amino acids long. In germline, CDR1 is GTSNPN, CDR2 SVGIG (reference sequence). The V and J ends lost 5 bases and 1 base, in that order; junction bases with no gene match: 1. CDR3 sequence reads: CAWGQVNTGELFF. The CDR3 bases that were read are TGTGCCTGGGGACAGGTGAACACCGGGGAG.

As regards this clone: The read comes to an end 3 residues before the CDR3 does, leaving the germline J gene to fill in the end. This chain links TRBV7-8 with TRBJ2-7, with D unclear. V lost 3 bases, J lost 4 bases, and 13 bases lay in between. The CDR3 extends over 14 amino acids. Germline assignment: CDR1 SGHVS and CDR2 FQNEAQ. The DNA read from the CDR3 is TGTGCCAGCAGCTTTTTCGACTCTCAATACGAG. This encodes CASSFFDSQYE. The CDR3, in full, reads CASSFFDSQYEQYF.

The CDR3: CASSPDSRGTDTQYF. CDR3 DNA (partial): TGTGCCAGCAGCCCGGACAGCCGTGGAACAGATACG. The chain has TRBV7-3 and TRBJ2-3; D possibly corresponds to TRBD1 (6 bases). Coverage ceases 3 residues before the CDR3 finishes, and the germline J gene fills in the end. Trimming removed 5 bases at V and 3 bases at J, with 15 bases between. The CDR3 is 15 amino acids. Germline V gene data show CDR1 as SGHTA and CDR2 as FQGTGA.

There are a few counts of this clone. The read halts 3 residues ahead of the CDR3 end, with the missing end drawn from the germline J gene. The chain carries TRBV19 and TRBJ2-3, with 13 bases fitting TRBD2. Germline assignment: CDR1 LNHDA and CDR2 SQIVND (reference sequence). The J segment lost 2 bases and the V segment lost 4 bases, leaving 9 bases of the junction unmatched. The CDR3 has 18 residues. The CDR3 is CASSRRRTSGRSTDTQYF. The sequenced part of the CDR3 DNA is TGTGCCAGTAGTAGGAGACGGACTAGCGGGAGATCCACAGATACG.

Note on this clone: The CDR3 end is not reached by the read, which stops 3 residues before it; the germline J gene fills it in. The chain joins TRBV7-6 to TRBJ2-1, with 9 positions matching TRBD2. The V gene end was trimmed by 4 bases and the J gene end by 5 bases; junction bases not matched to a gene: 9. The CDR3 is made up of 16 amino acids. CDR1 is SGHVS, CDR2 FNYEAQ, per germline. CDR3 residues: CASSSGLTSGNNEQFF. The DNA read from the CDR3 is TGTGCCAGCAGCTCGGGCCTGACTAGCGGAAACAATGAG.

Of note for this clone: From the germline J gene comes the end of the CDR3, since the read stops 3 residues before it. The V and J genes are TRBV18 and TRBJ1-1, with 8 bases that match TRBD1. Trimming at V came to 1 base and at J to 1 base, leaving 8 bases not matched to a gene. The germline V gene encodes CDR1 KGHSH and CDR2 LQKENI. The CDR3 is 17 amino acids. The covered CDR3 bases are TGTGCCAGCTCACCACAGGGACAGGACATTGGGAACACTGAA. Translated: CASSPQGQDIGNTE. The CDR3 in full is CASSPQGQDIGNTEAFF. The whole variable domain, remainder taken from reference TRBV18 and TRBJ1-1, is NAGVMQNPRHLVRRRGQEARLRCSPMKGHSHVYWYRQLPEEGLKFMVYLQKENIIDESGMPKERFSAEFPKEGPSILRIQQVVRGDSAAYFCASSPQGQDIGNTEAFFGQGTRLTVV.

Many counts were recorded for this clone. The missing CDR3 end, 3 residues past where the read stops, is filled in from the germline J gene. The genes are TRBV5-1 and TRBJ1-1; no reliable D call. Germline loops: CDR1 SGHRS, CDR2 YFSETQ. The CDR3 covers 13 residues. V was clipped by 0 bases and J by 5 bases, with 8 bases between them. The CDR3 bases that were read are TGCGCCAGCAGCTTGGAGGGTATGACTGAA. Translating gives CASSLEGMTE. In full, the CDR3 is CASSLEGMTEAFF.

Turning to this clone: The read ends 3 residues shy of where the CDR3 ends; the end is completed using the germline J gene. The chain employs TRBV19 and TRBJ1-5; D possibly corresponds to TRBD1 (5 bases). The CDR3 is 17 residues long. Germline V lookup: CDR1 LNHDA, CDR2 SQIVND (reference sequence). Trimming removed 5 bases at V and 0 bases at J, with 17 bases between. CDR3 bases read: TGTGCCAGTAGTGTGGCACAGGATATTTATAGCAATCAGCCC. Residues: CASSVAQDIYSNQP. In full, the CDR3 reads CASSVAQDIYSNQPQHF.

This clone showed up just a few times. Read coverage stops 3 residues before the CDR3 terminus; the germline J gene supplies the remainder. The V gene is TRBV18, the J gene TRBJ2-5; D gene ambiguous. The ends were cut back, 4 bases at V and 5 bases at J, with 20 bases in the middle. The length of the CDR3 is 16 residues. The germline gives CDR1 KGHSH, CDR2 LQKENI. CDR3 protein: CASSRLGSRIGETQYF. CDR3 DNA, as far as it was read: TGTGCCAGCTCACGCCTTGGGTCCCGAATCGGGGAGACC.

This clone was detected a few times. The read gets to within 3 residues of the CDR3 end, and the germline J gene fills in the rest. The V gene is TRBV7-3, the J gene TRBJ2-5; D not resolved. Trimming removed 5 bases at V and 1 base at J, with 8 bases between. The CDR3 extends over 13 amino acids. The germline V gene encodes CDR1 SGHTA and CDR2 FQGTGA. The DNA read from the CDR3 is TGTGCCAGCAGCAAAGGCAGCCAAGAGACC. This gives the protein CASSKGSQET. The entire CDR3 reads CASSKGSQETQYF.

About this clone: The read ends 3 residues early relative to the CDR3; the germline J gene fills the gap. The chain employs TRBV10-3 and TRBJ2-1; 12 nucleotides line up with TRBD2. J was trimmed by 4 bases and V by 5 bases; bases with no gene match: 3. Germline V gene data show CDR1 as ENHRY and CDR2 as SYGVKD. This CDR3 region has 15 residues. The CDR3 reads CAISRLAGDYNEQFF. CDR3 DNA, as far as it was read: TGTGCCATCAGTAGACTAGCGGGGGATTACAATGAG.